The entry below describes one T cell receptor beta chain. The sample belongs to a study of blood T cell repertoires in COVID-19. Profiled with immunoSEQ multiplex PCR; TCRdb holds only in-frame clones, not every one. The top ten hold around 32% of the sample, which has approximately 11,000 clones, roughly 81% seen once. Germline CDR1 SNHLY, CDR2 FYNNEI. The length of the CDR3 is 14 residues. The V end lost 6 bases, the J end lost 0 bases, and 12 bases lay between the germline ends. Sequencing used peripheral blood. This chain links TRBV2 with TRBJ2-7; weak D call: TRBD1 (7 bases). The TCR originated in a man in his fifties with active COVID-19. The CDR3 nucleotides read TGTGCCAGCAGGGCGGGACAGTACTCCTACGAGCAGTACTTC. Its protein product is CASRAGQYSYEQYF. The variable domain in full, completed from reference TRBV2 and TRBJ2-7, reads EPEVTQTPSHQVTQMGQEVILRCVPISNHLYFYWYRQILGQKVEFLVSFYNNEISEKSEIFDDQFSVERPDGSNFTLKIRSTKLEDSAMYFCASRAGQYSYEQYFGPGTRLTVT.